These 2 T cell receptor beta chains came from one sample sequenced in a study of T cells in Graves' hyperthyroidism and ophthalmopathy. TCR beta CDR3 regions were amplified from RNA transcripts. An initial round of RT-PCR targeting the TCR CDR3 relied on the HTBI primer set. TCRdb re-derived calls from the multiplex PCR reads in MiXCR, one entry per CDR3 protein. The sample holds 300,000 to 350,000 distinct CDR3 sequences, 15% to 20% seen once. Input material: blood. These receptors originate from a woman aged 40-49 years with Graves' ophthalmopathy.

This clonotype was counted many times. V gene TRBV24-1 combines with J gene TRBJ1-1; 9 bases line up with TRBD1. The length of the CDR3 is 15 residues. From germline, CDR1 is KGHDR and CDR2 SFDVKD. With V trimmed by 4 bases and J by 5 bases, 7 bases remained unmatched. CDR3 residues: CATSETGGLRTEAFF. DNA of the CDR3: TGTGCCACCAGTGAGACAGGGGGTTTGAGGACTGAAGCTTTCTTT.

As to this clonotype: This may arise from a read error, as a much more abundant clone is one base away. The genes are TRBV10-2 and TRBJ1-1; TRBD1 is a possible D gene (5 bases). Germline assignment: CDR1 WSHSY and CDR2 SAAADI. CDR3 length equals 13 residues. Trimming cost V 9 bases and J 1 base, with 12 bases left between them. The CDR3 coding sequence is TGCGCCAGAGGAAGACAGACGAACACTGAAGCTTTCTTT. As protein: CARGRQTNTEAFF.